The 7 T cell receptor beta chains below come from one sample, sequenced in a study of CD8+CD57+ T cells in acquired aplastic anemia. Individuals selected for sequencing had exhibited CD8+CD57+ cell expansion on flow cytometry. The template for TCR beta VDJ and CDR3 sequence profiling was genomic DNA. A single record per CDR3 protein comes from TCRdb applying MiXCR to the reads. Found here are about 58,000 distinct CDR3 sequences, approximately 50% of them singletons; the top ten hold approximately 15%. The sample consisted of sorted CD4+, CD8+, or CD8+CD57+ T cells (not recorded which) from PBMCs. The receptors shown here come from a human donor with aplastic anemia.

The chain joins TRBV3-1 to TRBJ2-3; 7 bases match TRBD1. The CDR3 runs to 13 residues. Germline lookup yields CDR1 LGHDT and CDR2 YNNKEL (reference sequence). J was trimmed by 3 bases and V by 5 bases; bases with no gene match: 2. For the CDR3, the DNA is TGTGCCAGCAGCAAGACAGGGACAGATACGCAGTATTTT. It encodes CASSKTGTDTQYF.

This clonotype was counted at least ten times. The V and J genes are TRBV5-6 and TRBJ1-1; a possible D gene is TRBD1 (6 bases). The CDR3 is 15 amino acids. V dropped 2 bases and J dropped 5 bases, with 16 bases sitting between them. Germline V CDR1 and CDR2: SGHDT, YYEEEE. CDR3 amino acids: CASSFGGGANTEAFF. The CDR3 nucleotides read TGTGCCAGCAGCTTCGGGGGGGGCGCCAATACTGAAGCTTTCTTT.

This clonotype was detected a few times. A much larger clone is a single base away; this may be a read error. The chain carries TRBV6-1 and TRBJ1-2; no firm D call. Germline loops: CDR1 MNHNS, CDR2 SASEGT. The CDR3 covers 11 residues. V lost 7 bases to trimming and J lost 8 bases, with 11 bases between them. CDR3 in DNA: TGTGCCAGCATTGATGTGGACGGCTACACCTTC. Translating gives CASIDVDGYTF.

The chain carries TRBV2 and TRBJ2-7, with 9 nucleotides matching TRBD2. Losses at the gene ends were 6 bases for V and 0 bases for J; bases not matched to a gene: 3. Per the germline V gene, CDR1 is SNHLY and CDR2 is FYNNEI. CDR3 size: 14 residues. CDR3 in amino acids: CASRIAGDSYEQYF. The CDR3, as DNA: TGTGCCAGCAGGATAGCGGGGGACTCCTACGAGCAGTACTTC.

This clonotype was seen ten or more times. J is TRBJ1-1 and V is TRBV2; maybe TRBD1 (6 bases). CDR1 and CDR2 from the germline V gene are SNHLY and FYNNEI. The CDR3 totals 16 residues. V dropped 4 bases and J dropped 0 bases, with 15 bases sitting between them. The CDR3 bases are TGTGCCAGCAGTGCTCCCCGGGACAAGATGAACACTGAAGCTTTCTTT. Translation: CASSAPRDKMNTEAFF.

Only a few counts were recorded for this clonotype. A much larger clone lies one base from this, so it may be a read error. CDR3 sequence: CASTSGQGLSNQPQRF. CDR3 sequence (DNA): TGTGCCAGCACCTCCGGACAGGGGCTGAGCAATCAGCCCCAGCGTTTT. V gene TRBV6-2 or TRBV6-3 combines with J gene TRBJ1-5, with 9 positions matching TRBD1. Germline V gives CDR1 MNHEY, CDR2 SVGEGT. The CDR3 covers 16 residues.

V and J are TRBV7-2 and TRBJ1-6; D not certain. CDR1 and CDR2 (germline): SGHTA, FQGNSA. Trimming took off 0 bases at V and 10 bases at J, with 16 bases between the two ends. The CDR3 consists of 16 residues. The CDR3 protein is CASSLAGGGLGSPLHF. The DNA for the CDR3 is TGTGCCAGCAGCTTAGCGGGAGGAGGGTTGGGGTCACCCCTCCACTTT.